The 23 T cell receptor beta chains below were found in one sample sequenced in a study of cytomegalovirus exposure and HLA in healthy donors. Libraries were prepared by immunoSEQ multiplex PCR; TCRdb keeps only in-frame clonotypes and omits some of them. The repertoire holds 90,000 to 150,000 clones, with 88% as singletons. The sample consisted of PBMCs. The receptors were sampled from a woman aged 18 to 35 in good health and CMV-seropositive.

This chain connects TRBV19 to TRBJ1-5, with TRBD1 identical over 10 bases. This CDR3 has 13 residues. J was trimmed by 15 bases and V by 6 bases; bases with no gene match: 11. Germline loops: CDR1 LNHDA, CDR2 SQIVND (reference sequence). The DNA for the CDR3 is TGTGCCAGTAGCCCGGGGGGCCGGACAGGGGGGCATTTT. Translated: CASSPGGRTGGHF.

The chain links TRBV4-2 to TRBJ2-3; D is possibly TRBD2 (6 bases). V was pared by 3 bases and J by 4 bases, with 20 bases between. Germline V gene lookup returns CDR1 LGHNA and CDR2 YNFKEQ. The CDR3 totals 17 residues. The CDR3: CASSQPPRLGTPDTQYF. For the CDR3, the DNA is TGTGCCAGCAGCCAGCCCCCGAGACTAGGGACTCCAGATACGCAGTATTTT.

This clone was seen only once. This chain uses TRBV2 with TRBJ1-5, with 10 bases aligning to TRBD1. This CDR3 is 15 amino acids long. With 5 bases clipped from V and 6 bases from J, the junction kept 7 bases outside the gene matches. Germline CDR1 and CDR2: SNHLY and FYNNEI. CDR3 sequence: CASSNGQGVGQPQHF. In DNA, the CDR3 is TGTGCCAGCAGTAACGGACAGGGGGTGGGTCAGCCCCAGCATTTT.

The chain recombines TRBV7-3 with TRBJ1-1; D ambiguous. V was cut by 0 bases and J by 6 bases, with 11 bases left in between. The CDR3 contains 14 residues. In germline, CDR1 is SGHTA, CDR2 FQGTGA. The CDR3 loop is CASSLTSGVAEAFF. The CDR3 DNA reads as TGTGCCAGCAGCTTAACGTCCGGGGTAGCTGAAGCTTTCTTT.

The V call is TRBV2, the J call TRBJ1-4; 9 bases line up with TRBD1. CDR3 size: 15 residues. Germline V gene data show CDR1 as SNHLY and CDR2 as FYNNEI. V lost 4 bases and J lost 8; bases outside the gene matches: 8. The CDR3 coding sequence is TGTGCCAGCAGTGTACAGGGGGCCTCGAAGGAAAAACTGTTTTTT. The encoded protein is CASSVQGASKEKLFF.

The chain links TRBV14 to TRBJ2-3; TRBD2 matches 7 bases. V was pared by 4 bases and J by 0 bases, with 1 base of the junction left unmatched. This CDR3 comprises 14 residues. Germline V gene lookup returns CDR1 SGHDN and CDR2 FVKESK. CDR3 protein: CASSRDYSTDTQYF. CDR3 bases: TGTGCCAGCAGCCGGGACTACAGCACAGATACGCAGTATTTT.

This clone was recorded once. The chain employs TRBV9 and TRBJ1-1; perhaps TRBD1 as D (6 bases). Germline CDR1 and CDR2: SGDLS and YYNGEE. CDR3 length: 14 amino acids. Deletions cut 2 bases from V and 1 base from J, with 9 bases between. The CDR3 protein is CASSVRGQNTEAFF. The CDR3 DNA reads as TGTGCCAGCAGCGTTCGGGGACAGAACACTGAAGCTTTCTTT.

The V gene is TRBV2, the J gene TRBJ1-5; possibly TRBD1 for D (6 bases). V gave up 4 bases and J gave up 4 bases, with 8 bases separating them. The V gene's germline CDR1 is SNHLY and CDR2 FYNNEI. The CDR3 length is 13 residues. In nucleotides, the CDR3 is TGTGCCAGCAGTGGGACAGTAAATCAGCCCCAGCATTTT. It encodes CASSGTVNQPQHF. The whole variable domain, remainder taken from reference TRBV2 and TRBJ1-5, is EPEVTQTPSHQVTQMGQEVILRCVPISNHLYFYWYRQILGQKVEFLVSFYNNEISEKSEIFDDQFSVERPDGSNFTLKIRSTKLEDSAMYFCASSGTVNQPQHFGDGTRLSIL.

The chain employs TRBV5-6 and TRBJ1-1; possibly TRBD1 for D (5 bases). Trimming left V 5 bases short and J 3 bases short, with 14 bases between. CDR1 is SGHDT and CDR2 is YYEEEE in the germline V gene. The CDR3 runs to 14 residues. The CDR3 is CASRFQGGDTEAFF. For the CDR3, the DNA is TGTGCCAGCAGATTTCAGGGTGGGGACACTGAAGCTTTCTTT.

The gene calls are TRBV7-9 and TRBJ2-7, with TRBD1 identical over 7 bases. Germline CDR1 is SEHNR and CDR2 is FQNEAQ (reference sequence). CDR3 length equals 14 residues. V shed 3 bases, J shed 1 base, and the junction held 3 bases outside the gene matches. As DNA, the CDR3 is TGTGCCAGCAGCTTCCGACAGGGTTCCTACGAGCAGTACTTC. Translating it yields CASSFRQGSYEQYF.

The rearrangement uses TRBV7-2 and TRBJ2-3, with D unresolved. CDR1 SGHTA and CDR2 FQGNSA come from the germline V gene. V lost 2 bases and J 2 bases, leaving 5 bases between the germline ends. The CDR3 has 13 amino acids. The CDR3 protein is CASSLQATDTQYF. The CDR3 DNA reads as TGTGCCAGCAGCTTACAGGCCACAGATACGCAGTATTTT.

The chain links TRBV6-4 to TRBJ2-3; 8 bases match TRBD2. Germline values: CDR1 MRHNA, CDR2 SNTAGT. Trimming at V came to 8 bases and at J to 4 bases, leaving 5 bases not matched to a gene. CDR3 length: 13 residues. CDR3 DNA sequence: TGTGCCAGCGGGCGGGAGGAATCAGATACGCAGTATTTT. Translated, it gives CASGREESDTQYF.

The CDR3 sequence is CASGFRDQPQHF. Written as DNA, the CDR3 is TGTGCTAGTGGTTTTCGGGATCAGCCCCAGCATTTT. The rearrangement links TRBV12-5 to TRBJ1-5; no clear D. The germline CDR1 and CDR2 sequences are LGHNT and FRNRAP. V shed 3 bases and J shed 5 bases, with 5 bases lying between them. The CDR3 is made up of 12 amino acids. Together with reference TRBV12-5 and TRBJ1-5, the CDR3 gives the full variable domain: DARVTQTPRHKVTEMGQEVTMRCQPILGHNTVFWYRQTMMQGLELLAYFRNRAPLDDSGMPKDRFSAEMPDATLATLKIQPSEPRDSAVYFCASGFRDQPQHFGDGTRLSIL.

The genes are TRBV30 and TRBJ1-1; 8 nucleotides match TRBD1. Looked up from germline, CDR1 is GTSNPN and CDR2 is SVGIG (reference sequence). V lost 0 bases, J lost 4 bases, and 4 bases stayed unmatched. The CDR3 is 14 residues long. CDR3 in amino acids: CAWSVLTGGTEAFF. The CDR3 bases are TGTGCCTGGAGTGTATTAACAGGGGGCACTGAAGCTTTCTTT.

The chain links TRBV27 to TRBJ2-7; 11 bases are a match to TRBD2. Germline V lookup: CDR1 MNHEY, CDR2 SMNVEV (reference sequence). This CDR3 comprises 14 residues. V lost 5 bases to trimming and J lost 7 bases; unmatched junction nucleotides: 7. Here the CDR3 DNA reads TGTGCCAGCAGTCTACTAGCGGGAGCGGCGGAGCAGTACTTC. Translation gives CASSLLAGAAEQYF.

In its sample, this clone was seen a few times. The chain is built from TRBV6-4 and TRBJ2-3; D uncertain. CDR1 and CDR2 (germline): MRHNA, SNTAGT. Trimming shortened V by 2 bases and J by 3 bases, and 6 bases separated the two germline ends. The CDR3 length is 13 residues. The CDR3 DNA reads as TGTGCCAGCAGTGACGGTAGTACAGATACGCAGTATTTT. Encoded protein: CASSDGSTDTQYF.

The genes are TRBV9 and TRBJ2-1; 10 positions match TRBD2. The CDR3 has 19 amino acids. With 0 bases clipped from V and 0 bases from J, the junction kept 9 bases outside the gene matches. CDR1 and CDR2 from the germline V gene are SGDLS and YYNGEE. The CDR3 loop is CASSVVQESGRGSYNEQFF. The CDR3 DNA follows: TGTGCCAGCAGCGTAGTTCAGGAAAGCGGGAGGGGCTCCTACAATGAGCAGTTCTTC. Full variable domain (rest looked up from reference TRBV9 and TRBJ2-1): DSGVTQTPKHLITATGQRVTLRCSPRSGDLSVYWYQQSLDQGLQFLIQYYNGEERAKGNILERFSAQQFPDLHSELNLSSLELGDSALYFCASSVVQESGRGSYNEQFFGPGTRLTVL.

The rearrangement uses TRBV29-1 and TRBJ1-3, with D possibly matching TRBD1 (6 bases). The germline V and J ends were trimmed by 6 bases and 4 bases, with 22 bases remaining between them. The germline V gene encodes CDR1 SQVTM and CDR2 ANQGSEA. The CDR3 has 16 residues. The CDR3 protein is CSVAGARSNAGNTIYF. The CDR3 DNA reads as TGCAGCGTCGCGGGGGCGAGGTCTAACGCCGGAAACACCATATATTTT.

V is TRBV7-9 and J is TRBJ1-5; 8 bases line up with TRBD1. The CDR3 extends over 15 amino acids. Germline assignment: CDR1 SEHNR and CDR2 FQNEAQ (reference sequence). V shed 1 base and J 4 bases; nucleotides not matched to a gene: 3. The CDR3 is CASSLGTGPNQPQHF. CDR3 bases: TGTGCCAGCAGCTTAGGGACAGGGCCAAATCAGCCCCAGCATTTT.

The chain carries TRBV19 and TRBJ2-7, with D possibly being TRBD1 (7 bases). The CDR3 runs 15 residues. Per the germline V gene, CDR1 is LNHDA and CDR2 is SQIVND (reference sequence). V lost 3 bases and J lost 2, with 14 bases in between. This CDR3 reads CASSIQGGGTYEQYF. DNA for the CDR3: TGTGCCAGTAGTATCCAGGGGGGAGGCACCTACGAGCAGTACTTC.

This chain uses TRBV6-1 with TRBJ1-1; 10 positions agree with TRBD1. V was clipped by 8 bases and J by 4 bases; unmatched bases: 7. The CDR3 has 14 amino acids. Germline CDR1 MNHNS, CDR2 SASEGT. The CDR3 DNA is TGTGCCAGCGGTTCGACAGGGGGCGCCACTGAAGCTTTCTTT. It is translated as CASGSTGGATEAFF.

The chain links TRBV6-1 to TRBJ1-2; 7 bases are shared with TRBD1. The CDR3 covers 16 residues. Germline lookup yields CDR1 MNHNS and CDR2 SASEGT. Trimming at V came to 2 bases and at J to 5 bases, leaving 11 bases not matched to a gene. CDR3 sequence: CASSEIGTAPFYGYTF. Written as DNA, the CDR3 is TGTGCCAGCAGTGAAATTGGGACAGCGCCCTTTTATGGCTACACCTTC.

The gene calls are TRBV6-1 and TRBJ1-1; D is undetermined. The CDR3 runs to 12 residues. The V and J ends lost 6 bases and 5 bases respectively, with 10 bases between them. In germline, CDR1 is MNHNS, CDR2 SASEGT. DNA for the CDR3: TGTGCCAGCAGCTATAAGTATACTGAAGCTTTCTTT. This codes for CASSYKYTEAFF.